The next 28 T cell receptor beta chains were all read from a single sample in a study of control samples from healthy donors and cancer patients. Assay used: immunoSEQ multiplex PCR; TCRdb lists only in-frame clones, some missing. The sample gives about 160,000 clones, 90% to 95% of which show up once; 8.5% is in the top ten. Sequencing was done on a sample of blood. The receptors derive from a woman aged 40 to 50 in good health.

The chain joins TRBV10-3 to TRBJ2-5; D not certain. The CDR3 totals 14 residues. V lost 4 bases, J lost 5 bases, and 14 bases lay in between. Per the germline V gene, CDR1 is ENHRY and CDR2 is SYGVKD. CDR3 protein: CAISGDGALETQYF. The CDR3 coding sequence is TGTGCCATCAGTGGAGACGGAGCGCTTGAGACCCAGTACTTC.

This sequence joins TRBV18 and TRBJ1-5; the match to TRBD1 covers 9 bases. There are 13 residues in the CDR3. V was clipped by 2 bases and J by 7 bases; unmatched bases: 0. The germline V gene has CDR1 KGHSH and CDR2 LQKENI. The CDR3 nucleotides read TGTGCCAGCTCACCAGACAGGGGGCAGCCCCAGCATTTT. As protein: CASSPDRGQPQHF.

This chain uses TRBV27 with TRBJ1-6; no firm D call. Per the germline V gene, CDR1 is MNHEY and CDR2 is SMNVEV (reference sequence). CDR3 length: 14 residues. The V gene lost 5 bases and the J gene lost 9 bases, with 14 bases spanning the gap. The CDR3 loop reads CASSPGARGSPLHF. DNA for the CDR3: TGTGCCAGCAGTCCGGGCGCTAGAGGTTCACCCCTCCACTTT.

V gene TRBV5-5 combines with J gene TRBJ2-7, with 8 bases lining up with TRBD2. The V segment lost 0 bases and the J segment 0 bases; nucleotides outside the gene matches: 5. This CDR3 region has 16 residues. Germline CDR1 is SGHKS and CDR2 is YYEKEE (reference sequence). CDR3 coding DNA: TGTGCCAGCAGCTTGGGGCCAGCGGGGGACTCCTACGAGCAGTACTTC. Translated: CASSLGPAGDSYEQYF.

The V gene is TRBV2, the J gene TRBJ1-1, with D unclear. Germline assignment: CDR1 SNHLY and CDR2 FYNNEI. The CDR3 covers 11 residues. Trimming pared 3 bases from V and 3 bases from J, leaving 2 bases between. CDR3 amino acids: CASSEDTEAFF. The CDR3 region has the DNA TGTGCCAGCAGTGAGGACACTGAAGCTTTCTTT. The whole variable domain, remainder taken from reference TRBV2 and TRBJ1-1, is EPEVTQTPSHQVTQMGQEVILRCVPISNHLYFYWYRQILGQKVEFLVSFYNNEISEKSEIFDDQFSVERPDGSNFTLKIRSTKLEDSAMYFCASSEDTEAFFGQGTRLTVV.

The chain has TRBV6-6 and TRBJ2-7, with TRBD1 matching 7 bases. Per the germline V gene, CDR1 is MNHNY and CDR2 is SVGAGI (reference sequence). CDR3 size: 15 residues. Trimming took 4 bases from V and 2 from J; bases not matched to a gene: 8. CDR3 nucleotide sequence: TGTGCCAGCAGTTGGGGACAGCTCGAGACCTACGAGCAGTACTTC. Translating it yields CASSWGQLETYEQYF.

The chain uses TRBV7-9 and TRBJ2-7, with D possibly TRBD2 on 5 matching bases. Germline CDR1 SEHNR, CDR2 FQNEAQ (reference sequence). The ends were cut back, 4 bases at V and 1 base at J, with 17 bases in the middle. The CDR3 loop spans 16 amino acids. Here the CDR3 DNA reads TGTGCCAGCAGCTCAAGTTCGGGAACGAGGTCCTACGAGCAGTACTTC. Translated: CASSSSSGTRSYEQYF.

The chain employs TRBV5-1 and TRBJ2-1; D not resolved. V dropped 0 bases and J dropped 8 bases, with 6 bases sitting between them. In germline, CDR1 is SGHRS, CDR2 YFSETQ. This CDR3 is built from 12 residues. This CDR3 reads CASSLDFDEQFF. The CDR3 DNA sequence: TGCGCCAGCAGCTTGGATTTCGATGAGCAGTTCTTC.

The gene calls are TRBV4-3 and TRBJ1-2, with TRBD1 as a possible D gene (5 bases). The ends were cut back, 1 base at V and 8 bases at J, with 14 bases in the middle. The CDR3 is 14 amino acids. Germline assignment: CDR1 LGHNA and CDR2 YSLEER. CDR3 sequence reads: CASSQGVGARGYTF. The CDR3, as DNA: TGCGCCAGCAGCCAAGGGGTTGGGGCGAGGGGCTACACCTTC.

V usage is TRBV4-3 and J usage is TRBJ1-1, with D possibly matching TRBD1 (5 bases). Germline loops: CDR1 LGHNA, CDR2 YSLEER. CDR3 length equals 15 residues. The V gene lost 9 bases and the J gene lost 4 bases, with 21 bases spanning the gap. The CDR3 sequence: CASSSGGAIGTEAFF. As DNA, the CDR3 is TGCGCCAGTTCGTCAGGAGGGGCTATAGGCACTGAAGCTTTCTTT.

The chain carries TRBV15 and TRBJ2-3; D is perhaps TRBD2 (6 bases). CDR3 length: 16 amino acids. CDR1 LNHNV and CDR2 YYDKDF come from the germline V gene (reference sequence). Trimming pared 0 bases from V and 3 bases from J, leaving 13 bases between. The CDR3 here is CATSRDWRDLTDTQYF. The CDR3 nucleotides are TGTGCCACCAGCAGAGATTGGCGGGATTTAACAGATACGCAGTATTTT.

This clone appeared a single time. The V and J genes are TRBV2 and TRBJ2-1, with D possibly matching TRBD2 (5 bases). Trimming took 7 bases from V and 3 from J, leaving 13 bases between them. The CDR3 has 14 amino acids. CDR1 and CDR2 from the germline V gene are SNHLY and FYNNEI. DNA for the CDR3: TGTGCCAGCATTAGGACTGGTAGCTACAATGAGCAGTTCTTC. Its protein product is CASIRTGSYNEQFF.

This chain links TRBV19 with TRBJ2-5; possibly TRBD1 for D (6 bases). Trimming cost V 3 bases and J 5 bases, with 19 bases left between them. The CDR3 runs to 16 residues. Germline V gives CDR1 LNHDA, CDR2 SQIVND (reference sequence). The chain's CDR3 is CASSINGLGTSETQYF. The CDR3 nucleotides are TGTGCCAGTAGTATCAACGGACTCGGGACATCGGAGACCCAGTACTTC.

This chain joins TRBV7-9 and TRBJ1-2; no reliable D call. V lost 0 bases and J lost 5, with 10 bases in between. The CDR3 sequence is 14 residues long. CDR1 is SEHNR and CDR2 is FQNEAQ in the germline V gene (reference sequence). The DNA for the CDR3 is TGTGCCAGCAGCTTAGCTGAGGTTGCATATGGCTACACCTTC. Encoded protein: CASSLAEVAYGYTF.

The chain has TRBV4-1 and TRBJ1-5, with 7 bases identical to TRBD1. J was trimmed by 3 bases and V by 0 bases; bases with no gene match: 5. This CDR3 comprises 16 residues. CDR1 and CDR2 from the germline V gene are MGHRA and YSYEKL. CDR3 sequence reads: CASSQEGEGANQPQHF. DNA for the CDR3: TGCGCCAGCAGCCAAGAAGGGGAGGGGGCCAATCAGCCCCAGCATTTT.

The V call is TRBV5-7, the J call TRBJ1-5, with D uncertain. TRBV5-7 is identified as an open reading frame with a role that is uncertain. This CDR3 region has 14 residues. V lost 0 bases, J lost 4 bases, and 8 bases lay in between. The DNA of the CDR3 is TGTGCCAGCAGCTTGGCCAGGATGAATCAGCCCCAGCATTTT. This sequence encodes CASSLARMNQPQHF.

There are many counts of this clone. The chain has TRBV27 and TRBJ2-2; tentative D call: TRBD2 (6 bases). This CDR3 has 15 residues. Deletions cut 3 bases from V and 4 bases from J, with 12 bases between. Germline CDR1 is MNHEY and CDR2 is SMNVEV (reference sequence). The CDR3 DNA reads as TGTGCCAGCAGTTTCGGCGGGACCATCACCGGGGAGCTGTTTTTT. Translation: CASSFGGTITGELFF.

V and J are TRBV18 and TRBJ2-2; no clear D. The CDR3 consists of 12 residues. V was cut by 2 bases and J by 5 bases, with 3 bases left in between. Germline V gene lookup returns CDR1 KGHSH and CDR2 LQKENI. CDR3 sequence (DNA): TGTGCCAGCTCACCAGGGACCGGGGAGCTGTTTTTT. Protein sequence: CASSPGTGELFF.

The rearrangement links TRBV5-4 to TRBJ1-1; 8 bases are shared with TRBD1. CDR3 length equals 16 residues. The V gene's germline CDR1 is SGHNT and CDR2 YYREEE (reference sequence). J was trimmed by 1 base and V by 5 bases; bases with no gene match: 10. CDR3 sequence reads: CASRSIKGTGNTEAFF. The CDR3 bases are TGTGCCAGCAGATCAATTAAGGGGACAGGGAACACTGAAGCTTTCTTT.

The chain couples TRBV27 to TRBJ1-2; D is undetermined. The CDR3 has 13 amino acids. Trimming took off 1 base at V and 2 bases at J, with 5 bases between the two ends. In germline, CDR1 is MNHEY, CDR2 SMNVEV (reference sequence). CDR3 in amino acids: CASSLYGNYGYTF. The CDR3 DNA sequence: TGTGCCAGCAGTTTATACGGAAACTATGGCTACACCTTC.

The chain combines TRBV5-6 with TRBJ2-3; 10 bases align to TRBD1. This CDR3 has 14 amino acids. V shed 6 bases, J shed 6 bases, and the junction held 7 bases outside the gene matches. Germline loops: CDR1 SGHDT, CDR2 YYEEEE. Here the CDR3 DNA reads TGTGCCAGCAACCGGGACAGGGGACGGGATACGCAGTATTTT. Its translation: CASNRDRGRDTQYF. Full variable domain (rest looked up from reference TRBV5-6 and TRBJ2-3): DAGVTQSPTHLIKTRGQQVTLRCSPKSGHDTVSWYQQALGQGPQFIFQYYEEEERQRGNFPDRFSGHQFPNYSSELNVNALLLGDSALYLCASNRDRGRDTQYFGPGTRLTVL.

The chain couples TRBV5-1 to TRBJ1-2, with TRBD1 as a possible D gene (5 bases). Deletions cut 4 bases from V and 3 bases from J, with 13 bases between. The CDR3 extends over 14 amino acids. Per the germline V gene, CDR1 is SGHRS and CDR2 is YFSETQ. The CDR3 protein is CASSVGTRDYGYTF. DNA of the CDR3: TGCGCCAGCAGCGTCGGGACCAGGGACTATGGCTACACCTTC.

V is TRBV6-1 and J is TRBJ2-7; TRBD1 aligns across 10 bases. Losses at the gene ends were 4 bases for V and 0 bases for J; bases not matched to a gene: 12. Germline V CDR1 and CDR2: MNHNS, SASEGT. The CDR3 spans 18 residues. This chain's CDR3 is CASSVPGQGTSSSYEQYF. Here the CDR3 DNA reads TGTGCCAGCAGTGTACCGGGACAGGGGACGTCGAGCTCCTACGAGCAGTACTTC.

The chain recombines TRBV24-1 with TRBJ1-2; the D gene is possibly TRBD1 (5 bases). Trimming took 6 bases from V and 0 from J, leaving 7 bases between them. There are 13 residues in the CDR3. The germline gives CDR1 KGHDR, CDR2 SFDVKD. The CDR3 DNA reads TGTGCCACCAGTCAGGGTGCTAACTATGGCTACACCTTC. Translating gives CATSQGANYGYTF.

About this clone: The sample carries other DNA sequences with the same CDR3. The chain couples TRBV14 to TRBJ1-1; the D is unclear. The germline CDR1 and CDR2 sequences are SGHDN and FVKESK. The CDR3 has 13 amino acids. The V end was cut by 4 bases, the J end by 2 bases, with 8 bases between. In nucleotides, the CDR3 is TGTGCCAGCAGCCCCATCCTCAACACTGAAGCTTTCTTT. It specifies CASSPILNTEAFF.

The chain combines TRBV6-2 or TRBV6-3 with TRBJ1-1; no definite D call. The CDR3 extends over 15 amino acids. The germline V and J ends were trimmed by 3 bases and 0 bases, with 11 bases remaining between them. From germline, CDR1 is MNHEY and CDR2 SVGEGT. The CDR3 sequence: CASSYNWTVNTEAFF. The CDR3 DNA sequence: TGTGCCAGCAGTTATAATTGGACCGTGAACACTGAAGCTTTCTTT.

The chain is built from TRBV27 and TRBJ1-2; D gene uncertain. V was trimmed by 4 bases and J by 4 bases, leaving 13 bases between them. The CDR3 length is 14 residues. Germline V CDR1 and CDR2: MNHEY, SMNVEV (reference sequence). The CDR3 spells CASSYKGMGYGYTF. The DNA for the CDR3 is TGTGCCAGCAGTTACAAGGGTATGGGCTATGGCTACACCTTC.

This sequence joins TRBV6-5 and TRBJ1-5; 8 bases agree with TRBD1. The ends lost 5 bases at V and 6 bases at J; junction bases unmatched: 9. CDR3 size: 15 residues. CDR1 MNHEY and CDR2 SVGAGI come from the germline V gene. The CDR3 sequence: CASSLQGGRGQPQHF. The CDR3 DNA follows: TGTGCCAGCAGTCTACAGGGGGGACGGGGTCAGCCCCAGCATTTT.